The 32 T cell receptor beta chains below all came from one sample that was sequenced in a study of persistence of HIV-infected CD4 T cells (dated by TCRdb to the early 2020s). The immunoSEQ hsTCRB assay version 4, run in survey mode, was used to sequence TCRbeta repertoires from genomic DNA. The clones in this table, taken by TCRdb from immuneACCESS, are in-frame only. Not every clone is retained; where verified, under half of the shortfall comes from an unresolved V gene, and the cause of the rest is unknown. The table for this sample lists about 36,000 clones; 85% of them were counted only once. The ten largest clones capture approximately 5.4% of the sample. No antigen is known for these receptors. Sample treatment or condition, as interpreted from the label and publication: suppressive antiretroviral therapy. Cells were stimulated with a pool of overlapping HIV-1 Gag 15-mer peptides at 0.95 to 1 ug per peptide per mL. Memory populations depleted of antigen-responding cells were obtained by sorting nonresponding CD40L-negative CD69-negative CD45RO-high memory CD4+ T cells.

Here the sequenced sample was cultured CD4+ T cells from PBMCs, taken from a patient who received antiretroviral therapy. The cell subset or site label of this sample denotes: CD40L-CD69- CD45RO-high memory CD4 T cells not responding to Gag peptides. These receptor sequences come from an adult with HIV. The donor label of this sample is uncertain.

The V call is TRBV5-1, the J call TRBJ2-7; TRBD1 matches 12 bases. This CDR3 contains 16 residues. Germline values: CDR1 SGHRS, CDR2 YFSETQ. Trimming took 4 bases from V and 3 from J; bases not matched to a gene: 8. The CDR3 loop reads CASSGPGTGGHYEQYF. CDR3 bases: TGCGCCAGCAGCGGCCCGGGGACAGGGGGCCACTACGAGCAGTACTTC. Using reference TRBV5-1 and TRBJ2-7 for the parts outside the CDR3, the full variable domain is KAGVTQTPRYLIKTRGQQVTLSCSPISGHRSVSWYQQTPGQGLQFLFEYFSETQRNKGNFPGRFSGRQFSNSRSEMNVSTLELGDSALYLCASSGPGTGGHYEQYFGPGTRLTVT.

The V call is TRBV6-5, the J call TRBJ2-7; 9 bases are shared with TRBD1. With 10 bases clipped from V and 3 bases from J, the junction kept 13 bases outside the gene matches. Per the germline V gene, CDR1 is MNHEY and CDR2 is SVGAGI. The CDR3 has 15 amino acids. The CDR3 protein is CATEAGQGIFYEQYF. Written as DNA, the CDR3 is TGTGCCACCGAAGCGGGACAGGGAATTTTCTACGAGCAGTACTTC.

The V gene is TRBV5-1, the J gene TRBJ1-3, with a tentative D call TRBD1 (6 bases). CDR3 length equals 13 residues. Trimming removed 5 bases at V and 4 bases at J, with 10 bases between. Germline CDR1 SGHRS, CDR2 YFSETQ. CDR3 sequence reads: CASSLGQGNTIYF. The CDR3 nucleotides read TGCGCCAGCAGTTTAGGACAGGGAAACACCATATATTTT.

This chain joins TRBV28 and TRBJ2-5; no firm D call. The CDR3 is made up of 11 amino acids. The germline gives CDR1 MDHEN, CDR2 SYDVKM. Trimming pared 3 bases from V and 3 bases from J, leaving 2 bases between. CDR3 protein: CASSFEETQYF. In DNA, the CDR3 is TGTGCCAGCAGTTTTGAAGAGACCCAGTACTTC.

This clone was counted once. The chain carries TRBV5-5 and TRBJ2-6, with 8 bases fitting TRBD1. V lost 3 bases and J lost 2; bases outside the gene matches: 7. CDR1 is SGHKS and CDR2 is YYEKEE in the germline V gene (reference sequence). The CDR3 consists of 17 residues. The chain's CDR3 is CASSSGTGGPGANVLTF. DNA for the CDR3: TGTGCCAGCAGCTCCGGGACAGGTGGGCCTGGGGCCAACGTCCTGACTTTC.

CDR3 amino acids: CASNPFGGGLTDTQYF. CDR3 bases: TGCGCCAGCAATCCGTTTGGCGGGGGGCTCACAGATACGCAGTATTTT. The chain uses TRBV5-1 and TRBJ2-3; 8 nucleotides line up with TRBD2. The CDR3 covers 16 residues. Trimming at V came to 6 bases and at J to 2 bases, leaving 11 bases not matched to a gene. CDR1 and CDR2 (germline): SGHRS, YFSETQ.

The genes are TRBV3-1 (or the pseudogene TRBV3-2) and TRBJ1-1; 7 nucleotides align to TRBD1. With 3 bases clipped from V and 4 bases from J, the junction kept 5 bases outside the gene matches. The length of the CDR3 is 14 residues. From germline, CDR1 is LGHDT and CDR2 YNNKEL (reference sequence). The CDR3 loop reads CASSQLTGVTEAFF. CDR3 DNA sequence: TGTGCCAGCAGCCAGCTCACAGGGGTCACTGAAGCTTTCTTT.

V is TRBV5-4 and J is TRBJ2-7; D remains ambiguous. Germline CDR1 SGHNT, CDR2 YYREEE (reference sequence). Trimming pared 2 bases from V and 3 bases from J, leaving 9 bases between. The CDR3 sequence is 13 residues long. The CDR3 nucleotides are TGTGCCAGCAGCTTAAGGGCCGGCTACGAGCAGTACTTC. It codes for CASSLRAGYEQYF. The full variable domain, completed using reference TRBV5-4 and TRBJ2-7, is ETGVTQSPTHLIKTRGQQVTLRCSSQSGHNTVSWYQQALGQGPQFIFQYYREEENGRGNFPPRFSGLQFPNYSSELNVNALELDDSALYLCASSLRAGYEQYFGPGTRLTVT.

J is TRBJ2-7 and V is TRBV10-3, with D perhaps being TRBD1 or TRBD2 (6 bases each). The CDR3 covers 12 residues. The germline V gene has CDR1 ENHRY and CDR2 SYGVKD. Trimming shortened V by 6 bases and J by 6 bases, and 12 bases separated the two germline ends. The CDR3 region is CAIRGAGGEQYF. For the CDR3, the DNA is TGTGCCATCAGGGGGGCCGGGGGCGAGCAGTACTTC.

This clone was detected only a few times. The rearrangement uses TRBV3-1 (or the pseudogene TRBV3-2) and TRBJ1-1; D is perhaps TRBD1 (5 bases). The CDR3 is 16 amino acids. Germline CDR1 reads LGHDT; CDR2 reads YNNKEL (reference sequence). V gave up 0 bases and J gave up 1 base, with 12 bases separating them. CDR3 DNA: TGTGCCAGCAGCCAAGATCTTGTCGGGGCGAACACTGAAGCTTTCTTT. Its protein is CASSQDLVGANTEAFF.

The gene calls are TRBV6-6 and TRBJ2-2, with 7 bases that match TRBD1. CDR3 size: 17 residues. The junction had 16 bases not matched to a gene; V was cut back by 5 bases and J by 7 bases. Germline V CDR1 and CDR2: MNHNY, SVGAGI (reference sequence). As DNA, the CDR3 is TGTGCCAGCAGTCGCTCCTCCCTGACAGGGACGGTCGGGGAGCTGTTTTTT. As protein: CASSRSSLTGTVGELFF.

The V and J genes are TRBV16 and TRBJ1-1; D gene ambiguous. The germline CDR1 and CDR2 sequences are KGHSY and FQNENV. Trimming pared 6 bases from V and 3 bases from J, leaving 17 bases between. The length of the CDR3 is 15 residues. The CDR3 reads CASSHLLVLDTEAFF. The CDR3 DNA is TGTGCCAGCAGTCATCTGCTGGTGTTGGACACTGAAGCTTTCTTT.

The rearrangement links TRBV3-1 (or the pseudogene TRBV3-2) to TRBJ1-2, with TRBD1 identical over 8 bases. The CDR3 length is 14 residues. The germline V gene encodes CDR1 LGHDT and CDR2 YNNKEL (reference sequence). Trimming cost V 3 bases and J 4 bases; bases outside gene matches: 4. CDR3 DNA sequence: TGTGCCAGCAGCCAGGACAGGGACGCCTATGGCTACACCTTC. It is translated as CASSQDRDAYGYTF.

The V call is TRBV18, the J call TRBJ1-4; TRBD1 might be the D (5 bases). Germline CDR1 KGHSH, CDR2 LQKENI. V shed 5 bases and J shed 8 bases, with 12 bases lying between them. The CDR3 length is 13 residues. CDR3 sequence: CASSSGGEEKLFF. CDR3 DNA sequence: TGTGCCAGCTCATCGGGAGGGGAGGAAAAACTGTTTTTT.

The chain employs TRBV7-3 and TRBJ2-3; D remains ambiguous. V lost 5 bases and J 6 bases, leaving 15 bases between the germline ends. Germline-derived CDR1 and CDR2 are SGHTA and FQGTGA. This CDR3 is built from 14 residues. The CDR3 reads CASSGRSPADTQYF. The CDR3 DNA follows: TGTGCCAGCAGCGGTAGGAGCCCGGCGGATACGCAGTATTTT.

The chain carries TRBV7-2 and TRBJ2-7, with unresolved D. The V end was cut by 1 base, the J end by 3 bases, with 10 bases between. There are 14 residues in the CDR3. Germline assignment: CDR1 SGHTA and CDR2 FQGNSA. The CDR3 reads CASSLVVGGYEQYF. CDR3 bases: TGTGCCAGCAGCTTAGTCGTTGGCGGCTACGAGCAGTACTTC.

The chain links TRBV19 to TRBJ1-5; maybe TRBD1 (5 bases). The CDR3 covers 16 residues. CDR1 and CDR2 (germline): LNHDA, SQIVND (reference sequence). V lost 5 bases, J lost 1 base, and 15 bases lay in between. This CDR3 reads CASSGGRGRSNQPQHF. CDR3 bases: TGTGCCAGTAGTGGTGGGAGGGGCCGGAGCAATCAGCCCCAGCATTTT. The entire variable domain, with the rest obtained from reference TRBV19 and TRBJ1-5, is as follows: DGGITQSPKYLFRKEGQNVTLSCEQNLNHDAMYWYRQDPGQGLRLIYYSQIVNDFQKGDIAEGYSVSREKKESFPLTVTSAQKNPTAFYLCASSGGRGRSNQPQHFGDGTRLSIL.

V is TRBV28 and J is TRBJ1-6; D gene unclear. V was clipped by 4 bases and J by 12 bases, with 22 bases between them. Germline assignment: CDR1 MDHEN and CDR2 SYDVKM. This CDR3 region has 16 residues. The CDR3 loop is CASSSLGWGNLLPLHF. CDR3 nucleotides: TGTGCCAGCAGTTCCCTCGGGTGGGGAAACTTGTTACCCCTCCACTTT.

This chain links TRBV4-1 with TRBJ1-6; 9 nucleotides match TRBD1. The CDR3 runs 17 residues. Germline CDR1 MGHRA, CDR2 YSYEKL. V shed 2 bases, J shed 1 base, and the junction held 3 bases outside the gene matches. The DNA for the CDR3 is TGCGCCAGCAGCCAAAGACAGGGGGAGTCCTATAATTCACCCCTCCACTTT. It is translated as CASSQRQGESYNSPLHF.

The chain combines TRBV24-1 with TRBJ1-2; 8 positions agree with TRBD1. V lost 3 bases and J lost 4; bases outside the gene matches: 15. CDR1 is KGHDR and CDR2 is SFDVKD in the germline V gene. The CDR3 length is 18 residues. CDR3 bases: TGTGCCACCAGTGATCTCACCGCGACAGGGGAGCACGGCTATGGCTACACCTTC. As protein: CATSDLTATGEHGYGYTF.

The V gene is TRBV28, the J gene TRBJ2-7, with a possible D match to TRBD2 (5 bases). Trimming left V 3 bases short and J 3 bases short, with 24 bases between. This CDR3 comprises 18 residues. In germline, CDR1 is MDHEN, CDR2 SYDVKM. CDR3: CASSLSTTLKLGVYEQYF. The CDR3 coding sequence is TGTGCCAGCAGTTTGAGTACTACCCTAAAGTTGGGAGTCTACGAGCAGTACTTC.

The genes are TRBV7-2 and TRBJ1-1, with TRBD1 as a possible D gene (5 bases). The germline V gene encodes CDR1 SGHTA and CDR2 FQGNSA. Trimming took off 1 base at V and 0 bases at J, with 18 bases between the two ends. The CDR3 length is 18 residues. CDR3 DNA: TGTGCCAGCAGCTTAGGGGGTCAGGGCACAACGATGAACACTGAAGCTTTCTTT. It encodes CASSLGGQGTTMNTEAFF.

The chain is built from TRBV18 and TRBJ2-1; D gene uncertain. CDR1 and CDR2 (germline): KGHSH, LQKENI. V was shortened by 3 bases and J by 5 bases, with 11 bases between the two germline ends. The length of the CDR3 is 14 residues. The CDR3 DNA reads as TGTGCCAGCTCACCTTCGGCACTGAACAATGAGCAGTTCTTC. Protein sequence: CASSPSALNNEQFF.

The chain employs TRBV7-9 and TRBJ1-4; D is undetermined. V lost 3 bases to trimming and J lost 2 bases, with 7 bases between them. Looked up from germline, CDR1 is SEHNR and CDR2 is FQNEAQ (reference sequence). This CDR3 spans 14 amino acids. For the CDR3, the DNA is TGTGCCAGCAGCTTTATCCAGACTAATGAAAAACTGTTTTTT. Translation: CASSFIQTNEKLFF.

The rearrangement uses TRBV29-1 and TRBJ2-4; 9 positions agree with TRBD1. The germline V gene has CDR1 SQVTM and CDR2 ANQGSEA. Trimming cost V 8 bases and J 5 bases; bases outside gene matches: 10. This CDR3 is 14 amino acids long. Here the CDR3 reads CSTDGRTGENIQYF. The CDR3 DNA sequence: TGCAGCACCGACGGGCGGACAGGGGAAAACATTCAGTACTTC.

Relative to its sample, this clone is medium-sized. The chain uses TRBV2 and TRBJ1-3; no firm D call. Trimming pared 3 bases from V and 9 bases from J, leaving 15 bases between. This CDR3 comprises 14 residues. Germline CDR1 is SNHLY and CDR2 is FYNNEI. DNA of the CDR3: TGTGCCAGCAGTGAGGAAGGATCCTGGTCCACCATATATTTT. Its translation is CASSEEGSWSTIYF.

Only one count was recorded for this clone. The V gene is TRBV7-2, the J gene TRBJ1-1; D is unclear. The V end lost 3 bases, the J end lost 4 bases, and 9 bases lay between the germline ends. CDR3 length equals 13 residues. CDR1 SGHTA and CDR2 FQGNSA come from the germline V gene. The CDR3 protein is CASSFYSSTEAFF. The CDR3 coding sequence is TGTGCCAGCAGCTTCTACAGCAGCACTGAAGCTTTCTTT.

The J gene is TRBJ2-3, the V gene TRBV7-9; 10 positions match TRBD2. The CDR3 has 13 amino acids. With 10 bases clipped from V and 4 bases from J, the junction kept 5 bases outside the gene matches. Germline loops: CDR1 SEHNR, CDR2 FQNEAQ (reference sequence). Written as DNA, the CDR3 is TGTGCCACAAAGCGGGGGGGCTCAGATACGCAGTATTTT. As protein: CATKRGGSDTQYF. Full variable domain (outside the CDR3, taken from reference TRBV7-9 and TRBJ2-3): DTGVSQNPRHKITKRGQNVTFRCDPISEHNRLYWYRQTLGQGPEFLTYFQNEAQLEKSRLLSDRFSAERPKGSFSTLEIQRTEQGDSAMYLCATKRGGSDTQYFGPGTRLTVL.

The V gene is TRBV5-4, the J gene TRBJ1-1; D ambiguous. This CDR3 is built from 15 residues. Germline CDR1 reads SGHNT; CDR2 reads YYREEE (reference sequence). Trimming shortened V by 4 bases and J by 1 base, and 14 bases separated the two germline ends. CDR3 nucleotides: TGTGCCAGCAGCCCTTTGAAGGGCAAGAACACTGAAGCTTTCTTT. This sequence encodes CASSPLKGKNTEAFF.

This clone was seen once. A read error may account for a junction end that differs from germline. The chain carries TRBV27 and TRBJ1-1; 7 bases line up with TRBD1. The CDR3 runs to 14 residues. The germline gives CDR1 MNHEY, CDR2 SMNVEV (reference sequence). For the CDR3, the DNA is TGTGCCAGCAGTTTACTATTAGGGGGCACTGAAGCTTCCTTT. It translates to CASSLLLGGTEASF.

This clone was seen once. The CDR3 protein is CASSEYVTGTGYRQPQHF. The CDR3 DNA reads as TGTGCCAGCAGTGAATATGTCACCGGGACAGGGTATCGCCAGCCCCAGCATTTT. The chain links TRBV25-1 to TRBJ1-5, with 9 positions matching TRBD1. Germline V CDR1 and CDR2: MGHDK, SYGVNS. The CDR3 length is 18 residues. Trimming took 0 bases from V and 7 from J; bases not matched to a gene: 13.

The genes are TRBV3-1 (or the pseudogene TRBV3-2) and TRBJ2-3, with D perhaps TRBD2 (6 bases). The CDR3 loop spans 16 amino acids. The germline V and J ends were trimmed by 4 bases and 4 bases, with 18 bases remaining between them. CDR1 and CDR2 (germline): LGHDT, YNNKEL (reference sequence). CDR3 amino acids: CASSPQVAGLADTQYF. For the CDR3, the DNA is TGTGCCAGCAGCCCCCAGGTGGCGGGGTTGGCAGATACGCAGTATTTT.